The 32 T cell receptor beta chains in this list originate from one sample, sequenced in a study of immune evolution from preneoplasia to lung adenocarcinoma. Some clones are missing from TCRdb's copy, which holds only in-frame ones; the method was immunoSEQ multiplex PCR. This sample carries around 5,000 clones, roughly 86% of them seen once, and the ten largest clones take 8.2%. Sequencing was carried out using FFPE lung adenocarcinoma in situ tissue. The receptors here all came from a person between 65 and 79 years old with lung adenocarcinoma.

The CDR3 loop is CASSLLTTRQETQYF. CDR3 DNA sequence: TGTGCCAGCAGCTTGTTAACCACCCGCCAAGAGACCCAGTACTTC. This chain links TRBV5-5 with TRBJ2-5; D gene unclear. Per germline, CDR1 SGHKS and CDR2 YYEKEE (reference sequence). CDR3 size: 15 residues. V gave up 1 base and J gave up 1 base, with 11 bases separating them.

The chain uses TRBV11-2 and TRBJ2-7; D possibly corresponds to TRBD2 (6 bases). Trimming cost V 8 bases and J 1 base, with 15 bases left between them. CDR1 is SGHAT, CDR2 FQNNGV, per germline. This CDR3 has 14 residues. The CDR3: CASSRGAGSYEQYF. The CDR3 DNA sequence: TGTGCCAGCTCGCGCGGGGCAGGTTCCTACGAGCAGTACTTC.

The chain recombines TRBV5-1 with TRBJ1-1; 9 positions agree with TRBD1. After removal of 3 bases from V and 3 bases from J, the junction contained 9 bases not matched to a gene. Germline CDR1 reads SGHRS; CDR2 reads YFSETQ. The CDR3 runs 16 residues. CDR3 sequence: CASSSRQGESDTEAFF. CDR3 DNA sequence: TGCGCCAGCAGCTCCCGACAGGGGGAAAGCGACACTGAAGCTTTCTTT.

The rearrangement uses TRBV21-1 and TRBJ2-7; TRBD2, the table's D call, lacks a check against the DNA. TRBV21-1 is a pseudogene. This CDR3 contains 15 residues. The CDR3 region is CASRAISGIFYEQYF. CDR3 in DNA: TGTGCCAGCAGAGCAATTAGCGGGATATTCTACGAGCAGTACTTC.

The table lists this clone with a count of one. This chain joins TRBV7-9 and TRBJ1-2; D gene ambiguous. Germline V gene sequence: CDR1 SEHNR, CDR2 FQNEAQ (reference sequence). This CDR3 region has 15 residues. Trimming took 5 bases from V and 4 from J, leaving 17 bases between them. CDR3 bases: TGTGCCAGCAGCCGAACCACCACTGACTCCTATGGCTACACCTTC. It is translated as CASSRTTTDSYGYTF.

This rearrangement joins TRBV28 to TRBJ2-1; 7 bases align to TRBD2. CDR1 and CDR2 (germline): MDHEN, SYDVKM. The J segment lost 7 bases and the V segment lost 6 bases, leaving 6 bases of the junction unmatched. The CDR3 contains 13 residues. CDR3 residues: CASRMISGNEQFF. The CDR3 nucleotides are TGTGCCAGCAGGATGATTAGCGGGAATGAGCAGTTCTTC.

The chain uses TRBV5-4 and TRBJ2-2; D might be TRBD2 (5 bases). The CDR3 sequence is 15 residues long. Germline lookup yields CDR1 SGHNT and CDR2 YYREEE (reference sequence). Trimming cost V 4 bases and J 5 bases, with 15 bases left between them. Here the CDR3 DNA reads TGTGCCAGCAGCGTTAGCGCCTTAAGAACCGGGGAGCTGTTTTTT. It encodes CASSVSALRTGELFF.

V and J are TRBV10-1 and TRBJ2-3, with 12 bases identical to TRBD2. The CDR3 contains 14 residues. Germline CDR1 is WNHNN and CDR2 is SYGVQD (reference sequence). V shed 6 bases and J 12 bases; nucleotides not matched to a gene: 10. The CDR3 here is CASRVGLAGSTQYF. The CDR3 region has the DNA TGCGCCAGCAGGGTAGGACTAGCGGGGTCTACCCAGTATTTT.

This chain connects TRBV7-2 to TRBJ2-7, with 12 nucleotides matching TRBD2. Trimming cost V 1 base and J 4 bases; bases outside gene matches: 5. CDR3 length equals 16 residues. CDR1 SGHTA and CDR2 FQGNSA come from the germline V gene. As DNA, the CDR3 is TGTGCCAGCAGCTTAGGACTAGCGGGAGCCTCTTACGAGCAGTACTTC. Amino acids: CASSLGLAGASYEQYF.

The DNA of the CDR3 is TGTGCCAGCAGCTTAGTAGGGGGCGGAAGCTCCTACGAGCAGTACTTC. This codes for CASSLVGGGSSYEQYF. The chain uses TRBV11-2 and TRBJ2-7; 7 bases align to TRBD1. Trimming at V came to 1 base and at J to 0 bases, leaving 6 bases not matched to a gene. Germline-derived CDR1 and CDR2 are SGHAT and FQNNGV. The CDR3 is made up of 16 amino acids. The full variable domain, in which reference TRBV11-2 and TRBJ2-7 provide the parts outside the CDR3, is EAGVAQSPRYKIIEKRQSVAFWCNPISGHATLYWYQQILGQGPKLLIQFQNNGVVDDSQLPKDRFSAERLKGVDSTLKIQPAKLEDSAVYLCASSLVGGGSSYEQYFGPGTRLTVT.

J is TRBJ2-1 and V is TRBV11-3; TRBD2 is a possible D gene (7 bases). Trimming pared 5 bases from V and 7 bases from J, leaving 18 bases between. Germline V lookup: CDR1 SGHNT, CDR2 YENEEA. This CDR3 has 15 residues. DNA for the CDR3: TGTGCCAGCAGCCCCCAAGGACTAGGGGGGAATGAGCAGTTCTTC. Protein: CASSPQGLGGNEQFF.

The V call is TRBV5-1, the J call TRBJ2-1, with 11 bases aligning to TRBD1. The CDR3 has 17 amino acids. V lost 2 bases to trimming and J lost 5 bases; unmatched junction nucleotides: 9. The germline CDR1 and CDR2 sequences are SGHRS and YFSETQ. CDR3 sequence: CASSFTPGQGVNNEQFF. CDR3 DNA: TGCGCCAGCAGCTTTACACCGGGACAGGGGGTTAACAATGAGCAGTTCTTC.

This chain connects TRBV7-9 to TRBJ2-2; D is uncertain. CDR1 and CDR2 from the germline V gene are SEHNR and FQNEAQ (reference sequence). The V gene lost 2 bases and the J gene lost 6 bases, with 13 bases spanning the gap. The CDR3 spans 15 residues. The CDR3 region is CASSLSFIGAGELFF. DNA of the CDR3: TGTGCCAGCAGCTTATCGTTCATCGGCGCCGGGGAGCTGTTTTTT.

The chain is built from TRBV21-1 and TRBJ2-3. TRBV21-1 is an annotated pseudogene. CDR3 length: 14 residues. Written as DNA, the CDR3 is TGTGCCAGCAGCAAGGACCATGGGGCAGATACGCAGTATTTT. Translation gives CASSKDHGADTQYF.

The chain joins TRBV11-2 to TRBJ2-2; 7 bases are a match to TRBD2. Trimming removed 4 bases from V and 4 bases from J; junction bases left unmatched: 9. This CDR3 has 16 amino acids. Germline V gene data show CDR1 as SGHAT and CDR2 as FQNNGV. The CDR3 loop is CASSWMASGGTGELFF. CDR3 nucleotides: TGTGCCAGCAGCTGGATGGCTAGCGGTGGCACCGGGGAGCTGTTTTTT. Variable domain in full (rest from reference TRBV11-2 and TRBJ2-2): EAGVAQSPRYKIIEKRQSVAFWCNPISGHATLYWYQQILGQGPKLLIQFQNNGVVDDSQLPKDRFSAERLKGVDSTLKIQPAKLEDSAVYLCASSWMASGGTGELFFGEGSRLTVL.

V usage is TRBV7-2 and J usage is TRBJ2-7; weak D call: TRBD2 (6 bases). The CDR3 extends over 13 amino acids. Germline loops: CDR1 SGHTA, CDR2 FQGNSA. V lost 5 bases and J lost 6, with 14 bases in between. The CDR3 loop is CASSPGLEGEQYF. The DNA of the CDR3 is TGTGCCAGCAGCCCGGGTCTGGAGGGCGAGCAGTACTTC.

The J gene is TRBJ2-5, the V gene TRBV7-9; D gene uncertain. The V end was cut by 3 bases, the J end by 0 bases, with 8 bases between. Looked up from germline, CDR1 is SEHNR and CDR2 is FQNEAQ (reference sequence). This CDR3 has 14 amino acids. The CDR3 loop reads CASSFTVHQETQYF. CDR3 in DNA: TGTGCCAGCAGCTTCACAGTCCACCAAGAGACCCAGTACTTC.

V gene TRBV9 combines with J gene TRBJ2-5, with a weak D call TRBD1 (5 bases). This CDR3 has 15 amino acids. Trimming cost V 0 bases and J 5 bases, with 14 bases left between them. Looked up from germline, CDR1 is SGDLS and CDR2 is YYNGEE. The CDR3 sequence: CASSVGGGFGETQYF. The CDR3 DNA sequence: TGTGCCAGCAGCGTAGGGGGCGGCTTCGGGGAGACCCAGTACTTC. The variable domain in full, completed from reference TRBV9 and TRBJ2-5, reads DSGVTQTPKHLITATGQRVTLRCSPRSGDLSVYWYQQSLDQGLQFLIQYYNGEERAKGNILERFSAQQFPDLHSELNLSSLELGDSALYFCASSVGGGFGETQYFGPGTRLLVL.

The chain employs TRBV11-2 and TRBJ2-1, with TRBD2 matching over 7 bases. The ends lost 1 base at V and 8 bases at J; junction bases unmatched: 8. This CDR3 is built from 15 residues. Germline values: CDR1 SGHAT, CDR2 FQNNGV. The CDR3 region is CASSLVGGRGDEQFF. In DNA, the CDR3 is TGTGCCAGCAGCTTAGTGGGCGGGAGAGGGGATGAGCAGTTCTTC.

CDR3 residues: CASTIFLGNTEAFF. DNA of the CDR3: TGTGCCAGCACGATTTTCCTGGGGAACACTGAAGCTTTCTTT. The chain joins TRBV2 to TRBJ1-1; the D is unclear. The CDR3 loop spans 14 amino acids. Germline loops: CDR1 SNHLY, CDR2 FYNNEI. V shed 7 bases and J shed 1 base, with 13 bases lying between them.

This clone was picked up a small number of times. The rearrangement links TRBV6-1 to TRBJ1-1, with D possibly being TRBD1 (5 bases). The CDR3 sequence is 13 residues long. CDR1 is MNHNS and CDR2 is SASEGT in the germline V gene. Trimming left V 10 bases short and J 2 bases short, with 14 bases between. The CDR3: CATPKTDNTEAFF. The CDR3 nucleotides read TGTGCCACCCCCAAGACAGATAACACTGAAGCTTTCTTT.

The V and J genes are TRBV6-5 and TRBJ2-7, with D possibly matching TRBD1 (6 bases). V lost 7 bases and J 3 bases, leaving 16 bases between the germline ends. Germline-derived CDR1 and CDR2 are MNHEY and SVGAGI. The CDR3 is made up of 14 amino acids. CDR3 nucleotide sequence: TGTGCCAGCAAAGGGGGTAGGGGCGACTACGAGCAGTACTTC. It is translated as CASKGGRGDYEQYF.

This clone was seen more than once but under ten times. The rearrangement joins TRBV11-2 to TRBJ2-7, with D maybe TRBD1 (5 bases). Germline-derived CDR1 and CDR2 are SGHAT and FQNNGV. The CDR3 is 14 residues long. Trimming took 4 bases from V and 1 from J, leaving 11 bases between them. CDR3 protein: CASSSTAGSYEQYF. In DNA form, the CDR3 reads TGTGCCAGCAGCTCCACAGCAGGGTCCTACGAGCAGTACTTC. The full variable domain, its missing parts supplied by reference TRBV11-2 and TRBJ2-7, is EAGVAQSPRYKIIEKRQSVAFWCNPISGHATLYWYQQILGQGPKLLIQFQNNGVVDDSQLPKDRFSAERLKGVDSTLKIQPAKLEDSAVYLCASSSTAGSYEQYFGPGTRLTVT.

The rearrangement links TRBV4-1 to TRBJ1-4, with D maybe TRBD1 (5 bases). The V and J ends lost 4 bases and 7 bases respectively, with 16 bases between them. CDR3 length: 15 residues. Per the germline V gene, CDR1 is MGHRA and CDR2 is YSYEKL. The CDR3 here is CASSPGPGGGEKLFF. The CDR3 DNA is TGCGCCAGCAGCCCTGGACCCGGCGGGGGTGAAAAACTGTTTTTT.

This clone came up once. The chain uses TRBV7-9 and TRBJ1-4, with unresolved D. This CDR3 is built from 13 residues. Germline lookup yields CDR1 SEHNR and CDR2 FQNEAQ (reference sequence). Deletions cut 7 bases from V and 7 bases from J, with 13 bases between. The CDR3 sequence is CASTQREGEKLFF. The CDR3 coding sequence is TGTGCCAGCACCCAGAGAGAGGGTGAAAAACTGTTTTTT.

Comment on this clone: Relative to the germline gene, one junction end is altered; a read error may explain this. This chain joins TRBV30 and TRBJ1-1, with 7 nucleotides matching TRBD1. Per germline, CDR1 GTSNPN and CDR2 SVGIG (reference sequence). The CDR3 is made up of 13 amino acids. The CDR3 protein is CVWSRGVDTEAFF. CDR3 coding DNA: TGTGTCTGGAGCAGGGGGGTCGATACTGAAGCTTTCTTT. The full variable domain, completed using reference TRBV30 and TRBJ1-1, is SQTIHQWPATLVQPVGSPLSLECTVEGTSNPNLYWYRQAAGRGLQLLFYSVGIGQISSEVPQNLSASRPQDRQFILSSKKLLLSDSGFYLCVWSRGVDTEAFFGQGTRLTVV.

V usage is TRBV10-1 and J usage is TRBJ2-1, with TRBD2 matching over 8 bases. After removal of 2 bases from V and 7 bases from J, the junction contained 13 bases not matched to a gene. The CDR3 is 17 residues long. Germline V CDR1 and CDR2: WNHNN, SYGVQD (reference sequence). The CDR3 DNA reads TGCGCCAGCAGTGAGAGCATGTTGTGGACGGGGGGGAATGAGCAGTTCTTC. This gives the protein CASSESMLWTGGNEQFF.

V and J are TRBV19 and TRBJ2-3; a weak D match, TRBD1 (5 bases). V lost 5 bases and J lost 2, with 8 bases in between. Per the germline V gene, CDR1 is LNHDA and CDR2 is SQIVND (reference sequence). The CDR3 is 13 amino acids. This CDR3 reads CASSGADTDTQYF. DNA for the CDR3: TGTGCCAGTAGTGGGGCAGACACAGATACGCAGTATTTT.

This chain connects TRBV4-2 to TRBJ1-5, with D maybe TRBD1 (6 bases). V lost 0 bases to trimming and J lost 4 bases, with 10 bases between them. The CDR3 is 15 residues long. Per the germline V gene, CDR1 is LGHNA and CDR2 is YNFKEQ. The DNA for the CDR3 is TGTGCCAGCAGCCAAGATGGACAGCCGAATCAGCCCCAGCATTTT. This codes for CASSQDGQPNQPQHF.

This clone was counted a single time. The chain has TRBV21-1 and TRBJ1-4. TRBV21-1 is shown as a pseudogene. This CDR3 is 15 amino acids long. The CDR3 sequence: CASIAYTKTNEKLFF. For the CDR3, the DNA is TGTGCCAGCATCGCGTACACCAAGACTAATGAAAAACTGTTTTTT.

This chain connects TRBV5-1 to TRBJ1-3, with D perhaps matching TRBD1 (5 bases). Trimming removed 0 bases at V and 2 bases at J, with 6 bases between. From germline, CDR1 is SGHRS and CDR2 YFSETQ. CDR3 length: 14 amino acids. The CDR3 DNA reads TGCGCCAGCAGCTTGGCAGGGACTGGAAACACCATATATTTT. Translating gives CASSLAGTGNTIYF.

This sequence joins TRBV21-1 and TRBJ1-1; the tabulated D call, TRBD1, remains unverified against the DNA. TRBV21-1 is deemed a pseudogene. This CDR3 region has 15 residues. CDR3: CASSKRSDRNTEAFF. As DNA, the CDR3 is TGTGCCAGCAGCAAGAGATCCGACAGGAACACTGAAGCTTTCTTT.